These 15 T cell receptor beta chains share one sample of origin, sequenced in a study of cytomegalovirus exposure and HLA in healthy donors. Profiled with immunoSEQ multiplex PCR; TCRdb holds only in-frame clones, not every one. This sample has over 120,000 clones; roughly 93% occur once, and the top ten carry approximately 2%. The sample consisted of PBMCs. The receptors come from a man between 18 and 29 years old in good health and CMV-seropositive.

The CDR3 bases are TGTGCCAGTAGTATAGGTAACAATGAGCAGTTCTTC. Its translation is CASSIGNNEQFF. This sequence joins TRBV19 and TRBJ2-1; D gene uncertain. The CDR3 loop spans 12 amino acids. Germline CDR1 LNHDA, CDR2 SQIVND (reference sequence). The V and J ends lost 1 base and 5 bases respectively, with 3 bases between them. Filled out from reference TRBV19 and TRBJ2-1, the complete variable domain reads DGGITQSPKYLFRKEGQNVTLSCEQNLNHDAMYWYRQDPGQGLRLIYYSQIVNDFQKGDIAEGYSVSREKKESFPLTVTSAQKNPTAFYLCASSIGNNEQFFGPGTRLTVL.

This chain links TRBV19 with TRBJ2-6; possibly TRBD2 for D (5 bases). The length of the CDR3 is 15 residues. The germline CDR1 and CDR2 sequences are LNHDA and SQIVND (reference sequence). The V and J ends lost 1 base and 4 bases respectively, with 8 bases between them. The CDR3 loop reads CASSIARGGANVLTF. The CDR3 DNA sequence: TGTGCCAGTAGTATAGCTCGAGGGGGGGCCAACGTCCTGACTTTC.

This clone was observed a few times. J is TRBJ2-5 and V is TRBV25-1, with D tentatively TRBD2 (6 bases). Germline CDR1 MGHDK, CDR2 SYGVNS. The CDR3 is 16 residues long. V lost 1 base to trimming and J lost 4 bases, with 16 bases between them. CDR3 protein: CASSEFGGMVRETQYF. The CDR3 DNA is TGTGCCAGCAGTGAATTCGGCGGGATGGTCCGAGAGACCCAGTACTTC. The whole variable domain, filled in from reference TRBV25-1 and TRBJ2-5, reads EADIYQTPRYLVIGTGKKITLECSQTMGHDKMYWYQQDPGMELHLIHYSYGVNSTEKGDLSSESTVSRIRTEHFPLTLESARPSHTSQYLCASSEFGGMVRETQYFGPGTRLLVL.

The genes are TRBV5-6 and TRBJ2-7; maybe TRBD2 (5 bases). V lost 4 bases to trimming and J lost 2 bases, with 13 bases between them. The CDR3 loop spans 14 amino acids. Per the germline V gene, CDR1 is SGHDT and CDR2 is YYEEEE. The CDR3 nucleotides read TGTGCCAGCAGCCCCGCCGGGAACACCTACGAGCAGTACTTC. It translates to CASSPAGNTYEQYF.

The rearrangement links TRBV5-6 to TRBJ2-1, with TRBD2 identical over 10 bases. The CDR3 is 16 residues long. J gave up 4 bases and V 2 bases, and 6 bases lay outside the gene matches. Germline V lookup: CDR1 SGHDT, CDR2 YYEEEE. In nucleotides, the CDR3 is TGTGCCAGCAGCTTCACGGGGACTAGCGCTTACAATGAGCAGTTCTTC. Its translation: CASSFTGTSAYNEQFF.

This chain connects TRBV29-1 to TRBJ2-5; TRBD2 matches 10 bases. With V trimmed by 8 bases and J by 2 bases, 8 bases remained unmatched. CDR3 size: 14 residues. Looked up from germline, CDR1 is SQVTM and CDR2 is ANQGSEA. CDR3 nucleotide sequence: TGCAGCACGATCGGACTAGCGGTACAAGAGACCCAGTACTTC. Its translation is CSTIGLAVQETQYF.

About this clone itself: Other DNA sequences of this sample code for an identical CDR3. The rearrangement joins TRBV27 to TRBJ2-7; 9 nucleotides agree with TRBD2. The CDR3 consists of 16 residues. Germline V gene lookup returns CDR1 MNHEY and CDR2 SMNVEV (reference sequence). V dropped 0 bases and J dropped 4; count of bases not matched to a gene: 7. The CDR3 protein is CASSLSRLAGSYEQYF. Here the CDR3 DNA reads TGTGCCAGCAGTTTATCGCGCCTAGCGGGATCGTACGAGCAGTACTTC.

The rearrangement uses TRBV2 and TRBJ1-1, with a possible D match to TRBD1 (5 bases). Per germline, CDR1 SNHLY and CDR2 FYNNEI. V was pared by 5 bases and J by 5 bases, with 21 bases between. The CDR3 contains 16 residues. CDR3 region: CASSLGRSPGGTEAFF. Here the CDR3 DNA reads TGTGCCAGCAGTCTTGGAAGGAGTCCCGGGGGGACTGAAGCTTTCTTT.

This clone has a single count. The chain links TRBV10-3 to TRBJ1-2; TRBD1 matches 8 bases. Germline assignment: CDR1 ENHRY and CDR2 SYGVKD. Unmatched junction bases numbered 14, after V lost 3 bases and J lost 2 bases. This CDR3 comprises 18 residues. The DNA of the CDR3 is TGTGCCATCAGTGAATACAATTGGGGACAGGCTGAGAACTATGGCTACACCTTC. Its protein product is CAISEYNWGQAENYGYTF.

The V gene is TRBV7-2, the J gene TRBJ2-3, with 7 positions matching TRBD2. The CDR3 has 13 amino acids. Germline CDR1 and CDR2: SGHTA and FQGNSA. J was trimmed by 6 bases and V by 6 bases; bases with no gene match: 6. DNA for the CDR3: TGTGCCAGCAGGGGGGAGGGAGCGGATACGCAGTATTTT. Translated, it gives CASRGEGADTQYF.

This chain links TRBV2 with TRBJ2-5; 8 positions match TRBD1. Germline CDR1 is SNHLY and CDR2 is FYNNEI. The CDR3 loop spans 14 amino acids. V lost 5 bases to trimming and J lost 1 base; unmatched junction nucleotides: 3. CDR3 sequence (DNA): TGTGCCAGCAGTAGGACAGGGCTCCAAGAGACCCAGTACTTC. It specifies CASSRTGLQETQYF. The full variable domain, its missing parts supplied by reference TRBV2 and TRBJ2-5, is EPEVTQTPSHQVTQMGQEVILRCVPISNHLYFYWYRQILGQKVEFLVSFYNNEISEKSEIFDDQFSVERPDGSNFTLKIRSTKLEDSAMYFCASSRTGLQETQYFGPGTRLLVL.

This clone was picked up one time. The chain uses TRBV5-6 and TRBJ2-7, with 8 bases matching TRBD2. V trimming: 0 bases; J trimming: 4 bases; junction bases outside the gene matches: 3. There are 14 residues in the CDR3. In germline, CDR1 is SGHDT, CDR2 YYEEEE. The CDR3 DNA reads TGTGCCAGCAGCTTGGCACTAGCGGTTTACGAGCAGTACTTC. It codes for CASSLALAVYEQYF.

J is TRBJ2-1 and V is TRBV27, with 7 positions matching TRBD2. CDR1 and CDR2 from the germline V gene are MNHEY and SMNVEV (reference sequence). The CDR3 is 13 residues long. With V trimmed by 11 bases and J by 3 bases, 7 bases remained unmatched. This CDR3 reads CASRLALYNEQFF. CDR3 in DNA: TGTGCCTCCCGACTAGCCCTCTACAATGAGCAGTTCTTC.

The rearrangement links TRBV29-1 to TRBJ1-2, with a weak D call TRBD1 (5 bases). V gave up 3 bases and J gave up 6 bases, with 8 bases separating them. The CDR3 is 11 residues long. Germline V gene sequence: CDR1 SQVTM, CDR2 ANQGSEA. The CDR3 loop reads CSVEGRDGYTF. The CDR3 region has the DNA TGCAGCGTTGAGGGCAGGGATGGCTACACCTTC.

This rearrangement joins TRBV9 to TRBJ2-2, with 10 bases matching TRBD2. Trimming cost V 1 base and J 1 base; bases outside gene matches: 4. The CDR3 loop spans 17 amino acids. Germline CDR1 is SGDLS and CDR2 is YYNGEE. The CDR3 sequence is CASSVKVAGGNTGELFF. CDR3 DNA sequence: TGTGCCAGCAGCGTAAAGGTAGCGGGAGGGAACACCGGGGAGCTGTTTTTT. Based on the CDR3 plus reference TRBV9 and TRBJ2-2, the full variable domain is DSGVTQTPKHLITATGQRVTLRCSPRSGDLSVYWYQQSLDQGLQFLIQYYNGEERAKGNILERFSAQQFPDLHSELNLSSLELGDSALYFCASSVKVAGGNTGELFFGEGSRLTVL.